In its sample, the clone carrying this T cell receptor beta chain was seen a few times. iRepertoire HTBI primers and Arm-PCR of CDR3 regions built TCR beta libraries. TCRdb re-called the multiplex PCR reads through MiXCR, storing one row per CDR3 protein. The sample carries hundreds of thousands of distinct CDR3 sequences, around 17% recorded once. The sample belongs to a study of regulatory T cells in long-lasting Graves disease. This CDR3 spans 17 amino acids. V lost 3 bases and J lost 6; bases outside the gene matches: 12. Time point indicated: newly diagnosed GD, antithyroid drugs for less than 3 months. RNA from PBMCs was the source of the TCR library. These data were likewise used in another study, on T cells in Graves' hyperthyroidism and ophthalmopathy.

This chain joins TRBV12-3 or TRBV12-4 and TRBJ1-2, with 11 bases lining up with TRBD1. Sequences were derived from peripheral blood mononuclear cells (PBMCs), sampled at new diagnosis, from a patient treated with antithyroid drugs. The clonotype comes from a woman in her thirties with Graves disease. CDR3 in amino acids: CASSFGTGGPRANGYTF. CDR3 DNA sequence: TGTGCCAGCAGTTTCGGGACAGGGGGACCGAGGGCTAATGGCTACACCTTC.